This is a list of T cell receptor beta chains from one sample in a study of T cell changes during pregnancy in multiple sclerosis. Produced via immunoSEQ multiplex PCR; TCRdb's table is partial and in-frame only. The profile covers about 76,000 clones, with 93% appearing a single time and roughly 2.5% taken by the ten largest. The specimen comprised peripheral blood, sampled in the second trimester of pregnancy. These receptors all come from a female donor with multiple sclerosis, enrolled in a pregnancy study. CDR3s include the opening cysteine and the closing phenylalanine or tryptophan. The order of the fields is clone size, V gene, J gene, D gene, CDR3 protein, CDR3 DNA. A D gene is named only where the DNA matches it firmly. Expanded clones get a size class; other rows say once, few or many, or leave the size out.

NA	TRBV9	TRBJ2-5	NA	CASSVFSETQETQYF	TGTGCCAGCAGCGTCTTCTCGGAGACCCAAGAGACCCAGTACTTC
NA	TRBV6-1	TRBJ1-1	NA	CASSEYLEAFF	TGTGCCAGCAGTGAGTATCTGGAAGCTTTCTTT
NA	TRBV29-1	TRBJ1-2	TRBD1	CSVVPGTGGGYGYTF	TGCAGCGTTGTTCCCGGGACAGGGGGCGGCTATGGCTACACCTTC
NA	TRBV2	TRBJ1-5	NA	CASGGFSGPQHF	TGTGCCAGCGGAGGGTTTTCCGGGCCCCAGCATTTT
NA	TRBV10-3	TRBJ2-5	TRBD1	CAISEDRGRETQYF	TGTGCCATCAGTGAGGACAGGGGCCGAGAGACCCAGTACTTC
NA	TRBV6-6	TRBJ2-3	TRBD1	CASSPRTGSGSGQYF	TGTGCCAGCAGTCCCCGGACAGGGAGTGGTAGTGGGCAGTATTTT
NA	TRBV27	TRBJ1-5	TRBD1	CASSPETGGGGQPQHF	TGTGCCAGCAGTCCAGAAACAGGGGGAGGGGGTCAGCCCCAGCATTTT
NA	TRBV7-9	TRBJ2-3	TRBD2	CASSLTSGGLTDTQYF	TGTGCCAGCAGCTTGACTAGCGGGGGCCTCACAGATACGCAGTATTTT
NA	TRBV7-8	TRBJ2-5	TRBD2	CASTPTSGGYQETQYF	TGTGCCAGCACCCCAACTAGCGGGGGCTACCAAGAGACCCAGTACTTC
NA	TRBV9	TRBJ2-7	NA	CASSVGSSYEQYF	TGTGCCAGCAGCGTAGGGAGCTCCTACGAGCAGTACTTC
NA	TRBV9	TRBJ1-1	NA	CASSQGSVRDTEAFF	TGTGCCAGCAGCCAGGGGTCAGTGCGGGACACTGAAGCTTTCTTT
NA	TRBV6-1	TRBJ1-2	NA	CASSEAAGSSDGYTF	TGTGCCAGCAGTGAAGCGGCGGGTTCGAGTGATGGCTACACCTTC
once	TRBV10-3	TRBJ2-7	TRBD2	CAISEMWRGGKYEQYF	TGTGCCATCAGTGAGATGTGGCGGGGGGGCAAGTACGAGCAGTACTTC
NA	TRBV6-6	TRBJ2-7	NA	CASSFVYEQYF	TGTGCCAGCAGTTTCGTCTACGAGCAGTACTTC
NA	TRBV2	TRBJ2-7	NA	CASRVTGYEQYF	TGTGCCAGCAGGGTAACAGGGTACGAGCAGTACTTC
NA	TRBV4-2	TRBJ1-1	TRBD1	CASSQDRGTGGTEAFF	TGTGCCAGCAGCCAAGATCGAGGGACAGGGGGCACTGAAGCTTTCTTT
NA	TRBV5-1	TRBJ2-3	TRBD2	CASSRRGLAATDTQYF	TGCGCCAGCAGCCGGAGGGGACTAGCGGCCACAGATACGCAGTATTTT
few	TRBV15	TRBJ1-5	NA	CATSRDLGADVPQHF	TGTGCCACCAGCAGAGATCTTGGAGCAGACGTACCCCAGCATTTT
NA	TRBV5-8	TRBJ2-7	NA	CASSETYEQYF	TGTGCCAGCAGCGAGACCTACGAGCAGTACTTC
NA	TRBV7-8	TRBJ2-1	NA	CASRRGSYNEQFF	TGTGCCTCGAGGAGGGGCTCCTACAATGAGCAGTTCTTC
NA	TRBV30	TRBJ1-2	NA	CAWMQGNYGYTF	TGTGCCTGGATGCAGGGAAACTATGGCTACACCTTC
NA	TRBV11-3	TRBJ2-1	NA	CASSLVQGSPQFF	TGTGCCAGCAGCTTAGTCCAGGGGAGCCCGCAGTTCTTC
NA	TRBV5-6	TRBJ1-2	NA	CASSNGGTSANYGYTF	TGTGCCAGCAGCAATGGGGGTACTAGCGCTAACTATGGCTACACCTTC
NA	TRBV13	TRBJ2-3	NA	CASSPGWMDTQYF	TGTGCCAGCAGCCCGGGGTGGATGGATACGCAGTATTTT
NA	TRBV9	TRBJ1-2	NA	CASSVGGGSEGYTF	TGTGCCAGCAGCGTAGGTGGGGGGTCGGAGGGCTACACCTTC
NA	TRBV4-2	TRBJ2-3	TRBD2	CASSQGRAGGTDTQYF	TGTGCCAGCAGCCAGGGTCGGGCGGGGGGCACAGATACGCAGTATTTT
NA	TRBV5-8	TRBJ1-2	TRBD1	CASSLWDSSYGYTF	TGTGCCAGCAGCCTCTGGGACAGCTCTTACGGCTACACCTTC
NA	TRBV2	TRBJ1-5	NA	CASSRQATNQPQHF	TGTGCCAGCAGTCGACAGGCCACCAATCAGCCCCAGCATTTT
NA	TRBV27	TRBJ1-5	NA	CASSLIGRGSNQPQHF	TGTGCCAGCAGTTTAATCGGTCGGGGGAGCAATCAGCCCCAGCATTTT
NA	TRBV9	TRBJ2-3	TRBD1	CASSIQGVSTDTQYF	TGTGCCAGCAGCATACAGGGGGTAAGCACAGATACGCAGTATTTT
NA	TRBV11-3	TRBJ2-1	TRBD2	CASSATSGYNEQFF	TGTGCCAGCAGCGCCACTAGCGGATACAATGAGCAGTTCTTC
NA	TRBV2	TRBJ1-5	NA	CASSENIYRDSNQPQHF	TGTGCCAGCAGTGAAAATATCTACAGGGATAGCAATCAGCCCCAGCATTTT
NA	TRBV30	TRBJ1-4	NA	CAWSATSSEKLFF	TGTGCCTGGAGTGCAACATCCTCGGAAAAACTGTTTTTT
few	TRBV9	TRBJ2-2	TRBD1	CASQGQGATGELFF	TGTGCCAGCCAGGGACAGGGGGCCACCGGGGAGCTGTTTTTT
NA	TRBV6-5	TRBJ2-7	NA	CASSPRGPGGYEQYF	TGTGCCAGCAGCCCGAGAGGACCCGGGGGTTACGAGCAGTACTTC
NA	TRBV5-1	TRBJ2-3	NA	CASSLLQGQPDTQYF	TGCGCCAGCAGCTTGCTACAGGGACAACCAGATACGCAGTATTTT
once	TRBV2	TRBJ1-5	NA	CASSETGVNNQPQHF	TGTGCCAGCAGTGAAACCGGGGTTAACAATCAGCCCCAGCATTTT
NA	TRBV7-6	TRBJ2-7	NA	CASSPRDSEQYF	TGTGCCAGCAGCCCACGCGACAGCGAGCAGTACTTC
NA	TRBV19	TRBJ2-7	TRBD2	CATDSGGEQYF	TGTGCCACCGACTCGGGGGGCGAGCAGTACTTC
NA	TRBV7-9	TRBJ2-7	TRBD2	CAWNGLASYEQYF	TGTGCCTGGAATGGACTAGCTTCCTACGAGCAGTACTTC
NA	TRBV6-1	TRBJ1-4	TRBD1	CASSEGRDRGRGLFF	TGTGCCAGCAGTGAAGGAAGGGACAGGGGTCGTGGACTGTTTTTT
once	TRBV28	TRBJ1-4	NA	CASILGGSNEKLFF	TGTGCCAGCATCCTTGGGGGGTCTAATGAAAAACTGTTTTTT
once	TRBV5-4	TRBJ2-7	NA	CASSTEKESSYEQYF	TGTGCCAGCAGCACCGAGAAAGAAAGCTCCTACGAGCAGTACTTC
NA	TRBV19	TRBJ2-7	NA	CASSMQGSPQYF	TGTGCCAGTAGTATGCAGGGTTCTCCCCAGTACTTC
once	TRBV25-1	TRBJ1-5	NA	CASSEEGGGQPQHF	TGTGCCAGCAGCGAGGAGGGAGGGGGTCAGCCCCAGCATTTT
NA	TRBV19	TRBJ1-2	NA	CASSIGQSRYTF	TGTGCCAGTAGTATTGGACAGTCGCGCTACACCTTC
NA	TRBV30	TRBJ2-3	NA	CAWSGLLESTDTQYF	TGTGCCTGGAGTGGACTTTTGGAATCCACAGATACGCAGTATTTT
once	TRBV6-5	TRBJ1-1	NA	CASSYFGGAGTEAFF	TGTGCCAGCAGTTACTTTGGGGGGGCGGGGACTGAAGCTTTCTTT
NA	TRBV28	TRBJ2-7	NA	CASSLWGSSDEQYF	TGTGCCAGCAGTTTATGGGGCAGCTCGGACGAGCAGTACTTC
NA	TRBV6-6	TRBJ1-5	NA	CASRPIGGAQPQHF	TGTGCCAGCAGGCCCATCGGCGGGGCCCAGCCCCAGCATTTT
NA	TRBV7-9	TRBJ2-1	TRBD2	CASSLVGGIRYNEQFF	TGTGCCAGCAGCTTAGTCGGGGGGATAAGATACAATGAGCAGTTCTTC
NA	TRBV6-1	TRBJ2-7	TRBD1	CASNTDRGQYEQYF	TGTGCCAGCAACACGGACAGGGGGCAATACGAGCAGTACTTC
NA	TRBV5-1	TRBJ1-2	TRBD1	CASSYGQGFGYTF	TGCGCCAGCAGCTACGGACAGGGGTTTGGCTACACCTTC
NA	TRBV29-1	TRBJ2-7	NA	CSVEGQNEQYF	TGCAGCGTTGAAGGGCAGAACGAGCAGTACTTC
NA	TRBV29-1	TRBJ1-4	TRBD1	CSVYRGGEKLFF	TGCAGCGTCTACAGGGGAGGAGAAAAACTGTTTTTT
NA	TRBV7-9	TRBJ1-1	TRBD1	CASIKYRGNTEAFF	TGTGCCAGCATAAAGTACAGGGGGAACACTGAAGCTTTCTTT
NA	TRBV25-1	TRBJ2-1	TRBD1	CASSMTGGYEQFF	TGTGCCAGCAGCATGACAGGGGGCTATGAGCAGTTCTTC